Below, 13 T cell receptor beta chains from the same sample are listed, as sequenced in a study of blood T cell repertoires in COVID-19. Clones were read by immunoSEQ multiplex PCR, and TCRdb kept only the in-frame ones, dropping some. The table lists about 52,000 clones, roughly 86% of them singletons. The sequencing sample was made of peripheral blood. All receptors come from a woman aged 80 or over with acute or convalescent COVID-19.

The CDR3 region is CASSPGQTIYGYTF. CDR3 bases: TGTGCCAGCTCACCGGGACAGACCATTTATGGCTACACCTTC. The V gene is TRBV18, the J gene TRBJ1-2, with TRBD1 matching over 7 bases. The V gene end was trimmed by 3 bases and the J gene end by 5 bases; junction bases not matched to a gene: 6. Germline V gives CDR1 KGHSH, CDR2 LQKENI. The CDR3 length is 14 residues.

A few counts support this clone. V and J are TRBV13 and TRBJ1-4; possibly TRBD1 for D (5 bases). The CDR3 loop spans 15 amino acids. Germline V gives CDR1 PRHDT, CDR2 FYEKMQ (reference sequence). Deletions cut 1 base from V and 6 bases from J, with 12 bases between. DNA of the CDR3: TGTGCCAGCAGCTTAGCTGGGGGGGTTGATGAAAAACTGTTTTTT. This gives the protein CASSLAGGVDEKLFF.

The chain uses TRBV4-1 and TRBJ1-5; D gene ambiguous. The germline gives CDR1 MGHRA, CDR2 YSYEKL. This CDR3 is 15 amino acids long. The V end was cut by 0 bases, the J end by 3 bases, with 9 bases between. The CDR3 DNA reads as TGCGCCAGCAGCCAAGATTCAGTTAACAATCAGCCCCAGCATTTT. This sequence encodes CASSQDSVNNQPQHF.

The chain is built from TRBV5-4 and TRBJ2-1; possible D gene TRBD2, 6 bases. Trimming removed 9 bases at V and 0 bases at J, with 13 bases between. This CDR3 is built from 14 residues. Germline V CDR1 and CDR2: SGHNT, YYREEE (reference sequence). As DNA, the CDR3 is TGTGCCATAGGGAGGAAGAGCTCCTACAATGAGCAGTTCTTC. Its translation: CAIGRKSSYNEQFF.

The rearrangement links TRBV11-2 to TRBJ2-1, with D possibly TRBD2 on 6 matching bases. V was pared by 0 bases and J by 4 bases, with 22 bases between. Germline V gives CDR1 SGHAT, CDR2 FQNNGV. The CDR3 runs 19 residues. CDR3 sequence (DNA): TGTGCCAGCAGCTTAGATCATGAGAGGGGACTCGTAGGGTACAATGAGCAGTTCTTC. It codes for CASSLDHERGLVGYNEQFF.

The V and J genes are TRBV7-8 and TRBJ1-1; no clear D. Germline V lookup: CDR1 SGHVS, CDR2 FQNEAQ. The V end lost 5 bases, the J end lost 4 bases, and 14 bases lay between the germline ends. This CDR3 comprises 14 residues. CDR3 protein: CASSLRAPGTEAFF. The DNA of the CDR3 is TGTGCCAGCAGCCTCCGCGCCCCGGGCACTGAAGCTTTCTTT.

Written as DNA, the CDR3 is TGTGCCAGCAGTCCCTCGGGGGGTCCCCCTGAAAAACTGTTTTTT. Amino acid sequence: CASSPSGGPPEKLFF. The chain recombines TRBV6-5 with TRBJ1-4, with D maybe TRBD1 (5 bases). Germline lookup yields CDR1 MNHEY and CDR2 SVGAGI. V gave up 5 bases and J gave up 7 bases, with 17 bases separating them. The CDR3 totals 15 residues.

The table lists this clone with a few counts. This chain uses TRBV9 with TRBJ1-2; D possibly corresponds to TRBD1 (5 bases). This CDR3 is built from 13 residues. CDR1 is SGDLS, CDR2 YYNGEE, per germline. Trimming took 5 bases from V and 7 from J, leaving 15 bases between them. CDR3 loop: CASSSSGARGYTF. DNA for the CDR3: TGTGCCAGCAGTTCCTCTGGGGCTCGTGGCTACACCTTC.

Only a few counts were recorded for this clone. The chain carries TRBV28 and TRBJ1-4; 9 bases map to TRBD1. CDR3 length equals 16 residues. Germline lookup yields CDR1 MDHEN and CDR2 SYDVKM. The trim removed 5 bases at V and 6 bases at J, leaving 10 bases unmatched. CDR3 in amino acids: CASSPGTGTGYEKLFF. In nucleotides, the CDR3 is TGTGCCAGCAGTCCCGGGACAGGGACCGGGTATGAAAAACTGTTTTTT.

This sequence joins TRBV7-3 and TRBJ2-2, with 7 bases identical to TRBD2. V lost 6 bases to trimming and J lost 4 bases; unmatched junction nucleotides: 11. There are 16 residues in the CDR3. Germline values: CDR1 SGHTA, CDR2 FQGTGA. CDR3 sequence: CASSTFGGSRTGELFF. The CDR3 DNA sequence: TGTGCCAGCAGTACATTCGGGGGGAGTCGCACCGGGGAGCTGTTTTTT.

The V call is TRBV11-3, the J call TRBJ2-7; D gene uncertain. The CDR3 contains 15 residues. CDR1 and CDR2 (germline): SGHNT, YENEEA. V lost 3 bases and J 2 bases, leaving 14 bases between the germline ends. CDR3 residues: CASSFHPEKTYEQYF. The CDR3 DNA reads TGTGCCAGCAGCTTTCACCCGGAGAAGACCTACGAGCAGTACTTC.

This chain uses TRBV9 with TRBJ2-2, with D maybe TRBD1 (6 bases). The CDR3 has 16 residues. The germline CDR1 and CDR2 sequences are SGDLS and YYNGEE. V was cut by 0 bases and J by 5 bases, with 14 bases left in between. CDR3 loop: CASSVGPDSPTGELFF. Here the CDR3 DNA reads TGTGCCAGCAGCGTAGGACCGGACAGCCCGACCGGGGAGCTGTTTTTT.

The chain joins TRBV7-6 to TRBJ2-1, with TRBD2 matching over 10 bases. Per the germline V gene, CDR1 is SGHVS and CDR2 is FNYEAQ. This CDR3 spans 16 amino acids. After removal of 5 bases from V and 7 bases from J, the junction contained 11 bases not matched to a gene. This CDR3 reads CASSANLAGVGNEQFF. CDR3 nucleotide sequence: TGTGCCAGCAGCGCCAACCTAGCGGGAGTCGGGAATGAGCAGTTCTTC.